This TCR beta chain was retrieved from a study of PD-L1 blockade in urothelial cancer. The wider study: Patients' histories included 0 to 3 prior chemotherapy regimens. The authors examined blood 3 weeks (second dose) and 6 weeks after treatment start. Counts from blood samples showed a median of roughly 140,000 T cells.

Germline V gene sequence: CDR1 SGHRS, CDR2 YFSETQ. CDR3 length: 16 amino acids. Trimming cost V 0 bases and J 2 bases; bases outside gene matches: 4. Assay: immunoSEQ multiplex PCR; the TCRdb copy retains only in-frame clones and omits some. The table has about 38,000 clones, around four fifths seen once; the top ten hold 12% to 15%. Notes on the study in general: Durable-benefit patients showed greater tumor-associated blood clone expansion at 3 weeks.

Notes on this clone: Its antigen remains unidentified.

As for time point: pretreatment peripheral blood. The chain is built from TRBV5-1 and TRBJ2-3; 9 bases fit TRBD2. The clonotype comes from a man older than 75 with urothelial cancer. The sequences come from PBMCs, collected around atezolizumab (anti-PD-L1) treatment. The CDR3 reads CASSLEAGGLTDTQYF. The CDR3 region has the DNA TGCGCCAGCAGCTTGGAAGCGGGAGGACTCACAGATACGCAGTATTTT.